The 20 T cell receptor beta chains below all came from one sample that was sequenced in a study of blood T cell repertoires in COVID-19. Assay: immunoSEQ multiplex PCR; the TCRdb copy retains only in-frame clones and omits some. The sample carries about 190,000 clones, under 90% recorded once. Sequencing input: peripheral blood. Receptors originate from a man aged 40-50 years with acute or convalescent COVID-19.

The chain employs TRBV25-1 and TRBJ2-7, with D hard to call. The CDR3 extends over 11 amino acids. Germline V gives CDR1 MGHDK, CDR2 SYGVNS. Trimming pared 5 bases from V and 3 bases from J, leaving 5 bases between. CDR3 DNA: TGTGCCAGCAGTACATACTACGAGCAGTACTTC. It encodes CASSTYYEQYF.

This chain joins TRBV7-2 and TRBJ2-7; possible D gene TRBD1, 6 bases. Germline lookup yields CDR1 SGHTA and CDR2 FQGNSA. Trimming stripped 2 bases from V and 2 bases from J, with 10 bases between. The CDR3 is 14 amino acids. The CDR3 region is CASSLQGSTYEQYF. CDR3 coding DNA: TGTGCCAGCAGCTTACAGGGGAGCACCTACGAGCAGTACTTC.

This chain uses TRBV2 with TRBJ1-6; D might be TRBD1 (6 bases). The CDR3 spans 15 residues. Trimming cost V 7 bases and J 6 bases, with 16 bases left between them. In germline, CDR1 is SNHLY, CDR2 FYNNEI. The DNA of the CDR3 is TGTGCCAGCAAAATACAGGGTGGGGGTAATTCACCCCTCCACTTT. Protein product: CASKIQGGGNSPLHF.

The chain couples TRBV30 to TRBJ1-4; the match to TRBD1 covers 8 bases. The ends lost 2 bases at V and 2 bases at J; junction bases unmatched: 4. CDR3 length: 15 residues. Germline lookup yields CDR1 GTSNPN and CDR2 SVGIG (reference sequence). The CDR3 loop is CAWSPQGATNEKLFF. CDR3 bases: TGTGCCTGGAGTCCTCAGGGGGCGACTAATGAAAAACTGTTTTTT.

The rearrangement links TRBV30 to TRBJ1-3; D remains ambiguous. CDR1 GTSNPN and CDR2 SVGIG come from the germline V gene (reference sequence). The CDR3 loop spans 13 amino acids. Trimming stripped 4 bases from V and 3 bases from J, with 10 bases between. The CDR3 sequence is CAWMRISGNTIYF. In nucleotides, the CDR3 is TGTGCCTGGATGAGGATCAGTGGAAACACCATATATTTT.

This CDR3 is CASRRDGATEAFF. CDR3 sequence (DNA): TGTGCCAGCAGGCGGGACGGGGCTACTGAAGCTTTCTTT. This sequence joins TRBV6-5 and TRBJ1-1; maybe TRBD1 (5 bases). Germline CDR1 MNHEY, CDR2 SVGAGI. The CDR3 is 13 residues long. The ends were cut back, 6 bases at V and 5 bases at J, with 13 bases in the middle.

CDR3 DNA: TGCGCCAGCAGTGAGACAGTCTTGCCAATTGATGGCTCCTACGAGCAGTACTTC. Residues: CASSETVLPIDGSYEQYF. The rearrangement joins TRBV10-2 to TRBJ2-7; no firm D call. Germline V lookup: CDR1 WSHSY, CDR2 SAAADI. Trimming cost V 2 bases and J 0 bases, with 20 bases left between them. The CDR3 has 18 residues.

The rearrangement links TRBV13 to TRBJ2-7; 9 nucleotides match TRBD1. The germline V gene encodes CDR1 PRHDT and CDR2 FYEKMQ (reference sequence). J lost 5 bases, V lost 7 bases, and 12 bases had no gene match. The CDR3 has 15 amino acids. DNA for the CDR3: TGTGCCAGCACCATGGGGGACAGGGTTTCCCACGAGCAGTACTTC. This translates into CASTMGDRVSHEQYF. The variable domain in full, completed from reference TRBV13 and TRBJ2-7, reads AAGVIQSPRHLIKEKRETATLKCYPIPRHDTVYWYQQGPGQDPQFLISFYEKMQSDKGSIPDRFSAQQFSDYHSELNMSSLELGDSALYFCASTMGDRVSHEQYFGPGTRLTVT.

A single count supports this clone. The rearrangement links TRBV5-5 to TRBJ1-5, with 12 bases identical to TRBD1. Germline V CDR1 and CDR2: SGHKS, YYEKEE (reference sequence). CDR3 length: 18 residues. V gave up 3 bases and J gave up 4 bases; unmatched junction bases: 11. CDR3 sequence (DNA): TGTGCCAGCAGCTCCCGGGACAGGGGGCAATCTGGGAATCAGCCCCAGCATTTT. Protein: CASSSRDRGQSGNQPQHF.

The CDR3 protein is CASSLAAGNQPQHF. The CDR3 DNA sequence: TGTGCCAGCAGCTTAGCGGCAGGGAATCAGCCCCAGCATTTT. The chain couples TRBV7-6 to TRBJ1-5, with D possibly matching TRBD1 (5 bases). Trimming removed 0 bases from V and 4 bases from J, with 7 bases in between. The CDR3 covers 14 residues. CDR1 SGHVS and CDR2 FNYEAQ come from the germline V gene.

Notes on this clone: Other DNA sequences within the sample encode an identical CDR3. V usage is TRBV6-2 or TRBV6-3 and J usage is TRBJ2-1; TRBD2 agrees at 8 bases. The CDR3 is 14 residues long. V was pared by 5 bases and J by 1 base, with 1 base of the junction left unmatched. Germline-derived CDR1 and CDR2 are MNHEY and SVGEGT. This CDR3 is CASSRGGSYNEQFF. In DNA form, the CDR3 reads TGTGCCAGCAGTCGGGGGGGGTCCTACAATGAGCAGTTCTTC.

V and J are TRBV5-6 and TRBJ2-7; 10 positions match TRBD1. Germline V gene lookup returns CDR1 SGHDT and CDR2 YYEEEE. CDR3 size: 17 residues. The V segment lost 4 bases and the J segment 6 bases; nucleotides outside the gene matches: 16. In DNA, the CDR3 is TGTGCCAGCAGCCCCCGCTGGACAGGGGGACTTTACGTCGAGCAGTACTTC. This encodes CASSPRWTGGLYVEQYF.

The V and J genes are TRBV25-1 and TRBJ2-5; 9 positions match TRBD1. Germline V lookup: CDR1 MGHDK, CDR2 SYGVNS. This CDR3 is 17 amino acids long. After removal of 8 bases from V and 5 bases from J, the junction contained 18 bases not matched to a gene. The DNA for the CDR3 is TGTGCCAGCGGGGACAGGGAACAGACATACGCCTCGGAGACCCAGTACTTC. Its translation is CASGDREQTYASETQYF.

The gene calls are TRBV10-2 and TRBJ2-7; 7 bases line up with TRBD1. CDR3 size: 15 residues. V was clipped by 6 bases and J by 1 base; unmatched bases: 9. From germline, CDR1 is WSHSY and CDR2 SAAADI. The chain's CDR3 is CASRNRDRSSYEQYF. CDR3 nucleotides: TGCGCCAGCAGGAACCGGGACAGAAGTTCCTACGAGCAGTACTTC.

Only one count was recorded for this clone. The rearrangement uses TRBV29-1 and TRBJ1-4, with no clear D. Trimming stripped 5 bases from V and 0 bases from J, with 10 bases between. CDR3 length: 14 residues. The germline V gene encodes CDR1 SQVTM and CDR2 ANQGSEA. The CDR3 protein is CSVLLESTNEKLFF. The CDR3 nucleotides read TGCAGCGTTTTATTAGAATCAACTAATGAAAAACTGTTTTTT.

As DNA, the CDR3 is TGCGCCAGCAGCTTGATGGACAGGGCGGGTAACACCGGGGAGCTGTTTTTT. As protein: CASSLMDRAGNTGELFF. The chain employs TRBV5-1 and TRBJ2-2; 8 nucleotides align to TRBD1. The germline V gene encodes CDR1 SGHRS and CDR2 YFSETQ. The CDR3 covers 17 residues. The J segment lost 2 bases and the V segment lost 1 base, leaving 7 bases of the junction unmatched.

In its sample, this clone was seen once. The J gene is TRBJ2-3, the V gene TRBV19; unclear D gene. Per the germline V gene, CDR1 is LNHDA and CDR2 is SQIVND (reference sequence). V lost 3 bases to trimming and J lost 7 bases, with 5 bases between them. The CDR3 runs to 11 residues. The CDR3 region has the DNA TGTGCCAGTAGTATCGCGAATACGCAGTATTTT. Translation gives CASSIANTQYF.

The V call is TRBV7-9, the J call TRBJ2-2; the match to TRBD2 covers 12 bases. CDR1 and CDR2 (germline): SEHNR, FQNEAQ (reference sequence). The CDR3 runs to 17 residues. Trimming cost V 5 bases and J 0 bases; bases outside gene matches: 4. DNA for the CDR3: TGTGCCAGCAGCCAACTAGCGGGGGGTACGAACACCGGGGAGCTGTTTTTT. Encoded protein: CASSQLAGGTNTGELFF.

V and J are TRBV9 and TRBJ2-2, with TRBD1 matching over 8 bases. CDR3 length: 15 residues. V was clipped by 3 bases and J by 7 bases; unmatched bases: 8. Germline V gives CDR1 SGDLS, CDR2 YYNGEE. CDR3 sequence reads: CASSDRQGRIGELFF. The CDR3, as DNA: TGTGCCAGCAGCGACCGACAGGGGAGGATCGGGGAGCTGTTTTTT.

This chain connects TRBV5-6 to TRBJ2-3; TRBD2 matches at 7 bases. J was trimmed by 2 bases and V by 0 bases; bases with no gene match: 9. CDR1 and CDR2 (germline): SGHDT, YYEEEE. The CDR3 extends over 17 amino acids. As DNA, the CDR3 is TGTGCCAGCAGCTTGGCAGAGGCTAGCGGATACACAGATACGCAGTATTTT. Protein sequence: CASSLAEASGYTDTQYF.